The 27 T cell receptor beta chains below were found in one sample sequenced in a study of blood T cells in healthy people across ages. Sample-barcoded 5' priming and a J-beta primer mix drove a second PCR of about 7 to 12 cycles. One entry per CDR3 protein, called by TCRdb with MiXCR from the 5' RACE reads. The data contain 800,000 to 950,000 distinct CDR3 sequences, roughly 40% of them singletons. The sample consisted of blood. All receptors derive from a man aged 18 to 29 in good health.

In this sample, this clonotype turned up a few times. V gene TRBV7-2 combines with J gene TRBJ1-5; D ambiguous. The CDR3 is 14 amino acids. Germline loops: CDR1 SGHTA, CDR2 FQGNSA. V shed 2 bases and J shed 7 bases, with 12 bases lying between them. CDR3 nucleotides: TGTGCCAGCAGCTTATTTACGGCCGGCCAGCCCCAGCATTTT. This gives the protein CASSLFTAGQPQHF. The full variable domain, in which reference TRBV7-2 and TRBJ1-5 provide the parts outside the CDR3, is GAGVSQSPSNKVTEKGKDVELRCDPISGHTALYWYRQSLGQGLEFLIYFQGNSAPDKSGLPSDRFSAERTGGSVSTLTIQRTQQEDSAVYLCASSLFTAGQPQHFGDGTRLSIL.

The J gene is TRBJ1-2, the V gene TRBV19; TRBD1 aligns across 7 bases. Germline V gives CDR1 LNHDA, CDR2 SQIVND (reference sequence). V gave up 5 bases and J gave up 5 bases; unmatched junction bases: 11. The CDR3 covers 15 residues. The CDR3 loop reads CASSEPGTEFYGYTF. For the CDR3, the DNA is TGTGCCAGTAGTGAACCCGGGACAGAGTTTTATGGCTACACCTTC.

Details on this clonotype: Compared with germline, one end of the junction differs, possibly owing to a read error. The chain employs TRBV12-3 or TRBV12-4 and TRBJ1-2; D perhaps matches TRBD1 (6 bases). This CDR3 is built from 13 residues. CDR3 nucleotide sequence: TGTGCCAGCAGTGCCCCGGGGGCCTATGACTACACCTTC. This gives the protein CASSAPGAYDYTF.

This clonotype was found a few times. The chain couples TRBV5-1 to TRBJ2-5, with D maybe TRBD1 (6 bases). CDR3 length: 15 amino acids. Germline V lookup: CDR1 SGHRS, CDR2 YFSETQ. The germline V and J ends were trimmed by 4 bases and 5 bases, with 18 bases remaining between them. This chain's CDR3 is CASSLTFRGEETQYF. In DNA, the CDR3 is TGCGCCAGCAGCCTAACCTTCAGGGGCGAGGAGACCCAGTACTTC.

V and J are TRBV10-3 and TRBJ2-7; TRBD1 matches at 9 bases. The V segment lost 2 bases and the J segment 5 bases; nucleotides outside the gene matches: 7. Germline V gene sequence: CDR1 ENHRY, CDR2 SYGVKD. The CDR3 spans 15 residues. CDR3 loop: CAISEPGQGRHEQYF. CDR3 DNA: TGTGCCATCAGTGAGCCGGGACAGGGTCGCCACGAGCAGTACTTC.

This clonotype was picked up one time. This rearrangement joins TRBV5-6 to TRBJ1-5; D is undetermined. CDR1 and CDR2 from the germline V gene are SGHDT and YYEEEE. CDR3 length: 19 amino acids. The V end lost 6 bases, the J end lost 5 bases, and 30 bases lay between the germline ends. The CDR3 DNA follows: TGTGCCAGCAATATGAGCTTGTTTGGGTCAGGACCCAACTATCAGCCCCAGCATTTT. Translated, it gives CASNMSLFGSGPNYQPQHF.

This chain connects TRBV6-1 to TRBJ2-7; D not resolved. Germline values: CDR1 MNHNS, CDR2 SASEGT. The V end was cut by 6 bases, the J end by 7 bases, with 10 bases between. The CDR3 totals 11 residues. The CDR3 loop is CASRLLNEQYF. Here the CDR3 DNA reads TGTGCCAGCAGACTCTTAAATGAGCAGTACTTC.

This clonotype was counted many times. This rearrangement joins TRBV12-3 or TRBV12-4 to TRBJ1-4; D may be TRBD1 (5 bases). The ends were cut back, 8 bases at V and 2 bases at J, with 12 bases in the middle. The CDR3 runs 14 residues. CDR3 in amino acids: CASALGVTNEKLFF. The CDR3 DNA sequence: TGTGCCAGCGCCCTAGGGGTGACTAATGAAAAACTGTTTTTT.

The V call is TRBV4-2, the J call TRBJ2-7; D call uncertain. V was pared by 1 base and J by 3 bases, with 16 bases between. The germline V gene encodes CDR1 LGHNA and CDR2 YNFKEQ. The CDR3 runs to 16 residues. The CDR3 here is CASSQVARLSSYEQYF. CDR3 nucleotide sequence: TGTGCCAGCAGCCAAGTTGCGCGACTTAGCAGCTACGAGCAGTACTTC.

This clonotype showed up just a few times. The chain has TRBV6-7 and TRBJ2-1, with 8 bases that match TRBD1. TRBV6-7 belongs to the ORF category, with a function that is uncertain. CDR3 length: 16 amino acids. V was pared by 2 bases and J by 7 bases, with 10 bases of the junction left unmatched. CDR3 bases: TGTGCCAGCAGTTACAAAGCAGGGGGCAACTTGAATGAGCAGTTCTTC. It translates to CASSYKAGGNLNEQFF.

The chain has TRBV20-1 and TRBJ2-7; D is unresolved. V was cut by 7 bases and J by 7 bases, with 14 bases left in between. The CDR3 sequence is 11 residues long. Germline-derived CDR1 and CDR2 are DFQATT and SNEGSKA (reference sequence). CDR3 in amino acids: CSGRHNNEQYF. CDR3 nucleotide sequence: TGCAGTGGCAGACACAACAATGAGCAGTACTTC.

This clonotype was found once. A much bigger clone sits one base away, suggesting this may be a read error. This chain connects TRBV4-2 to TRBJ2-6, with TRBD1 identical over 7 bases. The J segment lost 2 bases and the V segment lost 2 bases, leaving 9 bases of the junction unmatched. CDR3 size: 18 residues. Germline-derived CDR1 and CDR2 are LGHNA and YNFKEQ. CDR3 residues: CASSQRPGQSAGANVLTF. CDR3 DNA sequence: TGTGCCAGCAGCCAAAGACCGGGACAGAGTGCTGGGGCCAACGTCCTGACTTTC.

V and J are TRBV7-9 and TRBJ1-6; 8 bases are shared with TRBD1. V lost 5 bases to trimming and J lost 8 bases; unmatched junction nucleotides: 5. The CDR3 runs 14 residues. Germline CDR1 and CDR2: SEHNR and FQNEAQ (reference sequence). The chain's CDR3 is CASSVGQGHSPLHF. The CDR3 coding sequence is TGTGCCAGCAGCGTCGGACAGGGACATTCACCCCTCCACTTT. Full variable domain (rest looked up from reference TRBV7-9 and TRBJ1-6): DTGVSQNPRHKITKRGQNVTFRCDPISEHNRLYWYRQTLGQGPEFLTYFQNEAQLEKSRLLSDRFSAERPKGSFSTLEIQRTEQGDSAMYLCASSVGQGHSPLHFGNGTRLTVT.

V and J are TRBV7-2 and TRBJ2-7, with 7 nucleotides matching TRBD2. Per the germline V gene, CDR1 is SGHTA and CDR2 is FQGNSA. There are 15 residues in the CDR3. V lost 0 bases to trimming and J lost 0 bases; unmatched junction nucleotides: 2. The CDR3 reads CASSLAGGYSYEQYF. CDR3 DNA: TGTGCCAGCAGCTTAGCCGGGGGGTACTCCTACGAGCAGTACTTC.

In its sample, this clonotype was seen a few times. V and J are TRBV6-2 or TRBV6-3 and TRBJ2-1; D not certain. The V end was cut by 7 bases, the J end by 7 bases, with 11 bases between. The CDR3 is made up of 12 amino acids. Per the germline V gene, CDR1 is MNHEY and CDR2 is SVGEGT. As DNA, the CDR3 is TGTGCCAGCACCCCTAATCCGAATGAGCAGTTCTTC. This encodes CASTPNPNEQFF.

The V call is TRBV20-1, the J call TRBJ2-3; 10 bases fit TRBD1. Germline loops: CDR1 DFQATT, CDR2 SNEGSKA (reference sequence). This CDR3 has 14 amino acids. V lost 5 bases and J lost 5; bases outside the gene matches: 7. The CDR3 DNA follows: TGCAGTGCTCCCGGGACAGGGGCGAAAGATACGCAGTATTTT. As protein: CSAPGTGAKDTQYF.

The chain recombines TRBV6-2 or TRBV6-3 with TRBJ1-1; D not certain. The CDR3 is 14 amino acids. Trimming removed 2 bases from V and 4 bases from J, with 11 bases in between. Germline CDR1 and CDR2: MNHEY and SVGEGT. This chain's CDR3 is CASSYMVAGTEAFF. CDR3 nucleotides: TGTGCCAGCAGTTACATGGTCGCGGGCACTGAAGCTTTCTTT.

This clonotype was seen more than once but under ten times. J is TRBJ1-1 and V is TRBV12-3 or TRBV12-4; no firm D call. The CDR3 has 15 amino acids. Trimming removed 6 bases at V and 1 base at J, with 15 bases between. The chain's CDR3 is CASSPDLTGNTEAFF. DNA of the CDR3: TGTGCCAGCAGCCCCGATCTGACGGGGAACACTGAAGCTTTCTTT.

The CDR3 reads CASSFFPRTRGRYNEQFF. The DNA of the CDR3 is TGTGCCAGCAGTTTTTTCCCCCGGACTAGGGGCCGTTACAATGAGCAGTTCTTC. The chain combines TRBV12-3 or TRBV12-4 with TRBJ2-1; 7 bases line up with TRBD2. The CDR3 is 18 amino acids. V lost 3 bases and J lost 4; bases outside the gene matches: 15.

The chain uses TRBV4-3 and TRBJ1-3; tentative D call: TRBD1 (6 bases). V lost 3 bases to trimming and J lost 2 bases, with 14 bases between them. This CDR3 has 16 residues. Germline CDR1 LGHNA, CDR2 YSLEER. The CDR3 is CASSHPGQRAGNTIYF. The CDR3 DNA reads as TGCGCCAGCAGCCATCCCGGACAGCGGGCTGGAAACACCATATATTTT.

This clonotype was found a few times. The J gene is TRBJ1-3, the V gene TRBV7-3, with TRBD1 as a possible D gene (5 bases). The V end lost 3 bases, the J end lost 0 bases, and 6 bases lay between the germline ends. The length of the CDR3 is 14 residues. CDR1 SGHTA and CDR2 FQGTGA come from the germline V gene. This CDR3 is CASSLDNSGNTIYF. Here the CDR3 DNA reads TGTGCCAGCAGCTTGGACAACTCTGGAAACACCATATATTTT.

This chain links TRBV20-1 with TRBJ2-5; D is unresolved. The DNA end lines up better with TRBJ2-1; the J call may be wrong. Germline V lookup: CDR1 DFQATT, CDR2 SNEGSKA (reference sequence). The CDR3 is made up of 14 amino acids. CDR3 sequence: CSARPHTTQETQFF. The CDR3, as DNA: TGCAGTGCTAGACCCCACACTACACAAGAGACCCAGTTCTTC.

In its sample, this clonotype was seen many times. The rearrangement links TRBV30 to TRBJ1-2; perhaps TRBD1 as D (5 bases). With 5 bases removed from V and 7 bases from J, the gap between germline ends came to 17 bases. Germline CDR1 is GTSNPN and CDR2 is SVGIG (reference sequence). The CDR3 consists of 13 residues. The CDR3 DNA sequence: TGTGCCTGGGGTAATCAGGGAGGTAGTGGCTACACCTTC. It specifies CAWGNQGGSGYTF. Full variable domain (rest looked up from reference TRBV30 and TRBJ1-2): SQTIHQWPATLVQPVGSPLSLECTVEGTSNPNLYWYRQAAGRGLQLLFYSVGIGQISSEVPQNLSASRPQDRQFILSSKKLLLSDSGFYLCAWGNQGGSGYTFGSGTRLTVV.

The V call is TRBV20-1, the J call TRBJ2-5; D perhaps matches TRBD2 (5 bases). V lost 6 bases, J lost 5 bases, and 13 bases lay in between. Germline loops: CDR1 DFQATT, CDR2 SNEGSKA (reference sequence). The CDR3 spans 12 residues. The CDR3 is CSAPRQRETQYF. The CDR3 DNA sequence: TGCAGTGCCCCGCGGCAGCGGGAGACCCAGTACTTC.

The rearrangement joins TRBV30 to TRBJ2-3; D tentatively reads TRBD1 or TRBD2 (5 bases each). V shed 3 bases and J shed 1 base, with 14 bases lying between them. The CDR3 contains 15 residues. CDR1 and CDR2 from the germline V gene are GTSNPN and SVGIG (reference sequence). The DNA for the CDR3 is TGTGCCTGGAGAAGGGACCGATTGGGCACAGATACGCAGTATTTT. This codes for CAWRRDRLGTDTQYF.

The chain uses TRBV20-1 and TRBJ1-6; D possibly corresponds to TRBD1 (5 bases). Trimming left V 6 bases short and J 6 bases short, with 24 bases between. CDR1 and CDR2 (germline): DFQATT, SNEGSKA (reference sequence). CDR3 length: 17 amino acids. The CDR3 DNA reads TGCAGTGCCCCGAGGATGGGGCGGAGAAGTTCTAATTCACCCCTCCACTTT. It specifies CSAPRMGRRSSNSPLHF.

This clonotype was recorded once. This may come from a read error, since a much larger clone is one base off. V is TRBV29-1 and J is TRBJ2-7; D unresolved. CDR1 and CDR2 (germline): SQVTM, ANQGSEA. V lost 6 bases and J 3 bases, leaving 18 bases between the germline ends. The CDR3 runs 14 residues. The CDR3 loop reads CSVRPGTAVYEQYF. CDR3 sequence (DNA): TGCAGCGTGCGGCCGGGTACGGCCGTCTACGAGCAGTACTTC.